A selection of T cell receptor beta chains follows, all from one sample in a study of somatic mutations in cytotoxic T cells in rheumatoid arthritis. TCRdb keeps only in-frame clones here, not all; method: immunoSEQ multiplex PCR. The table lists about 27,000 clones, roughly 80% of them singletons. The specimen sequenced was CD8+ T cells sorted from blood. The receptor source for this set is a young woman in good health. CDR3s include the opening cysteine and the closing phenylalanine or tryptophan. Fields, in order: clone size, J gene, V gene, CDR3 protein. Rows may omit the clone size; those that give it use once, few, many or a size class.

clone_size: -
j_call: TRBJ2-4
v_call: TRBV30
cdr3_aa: CASRGAKNIQYF

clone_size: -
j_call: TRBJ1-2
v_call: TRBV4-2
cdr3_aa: CASSQEGGTEEANYGYTF

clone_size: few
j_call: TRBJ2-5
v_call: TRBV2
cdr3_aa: CASSGGNQETQYF

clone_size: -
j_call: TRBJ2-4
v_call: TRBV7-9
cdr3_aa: CASSLGGGGIQYF

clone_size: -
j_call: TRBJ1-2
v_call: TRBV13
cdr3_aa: CASSFGTALSGYTF

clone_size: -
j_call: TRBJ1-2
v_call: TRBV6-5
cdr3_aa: CASSYGGSKGYTF

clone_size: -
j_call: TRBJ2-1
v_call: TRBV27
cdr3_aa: CASSPEATGAGEQFF

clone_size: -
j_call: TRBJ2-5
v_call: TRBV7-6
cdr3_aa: CASSLGLQETQYF

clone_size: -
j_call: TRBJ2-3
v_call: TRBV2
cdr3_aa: CASSDWGLGVITDTQYF

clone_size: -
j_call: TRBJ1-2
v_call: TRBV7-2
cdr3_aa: CASSPTGTGIRGYTF

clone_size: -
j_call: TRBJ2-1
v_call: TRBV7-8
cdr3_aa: CASSLSNYNEQFF

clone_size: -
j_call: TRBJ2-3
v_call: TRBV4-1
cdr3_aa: CASSQGWLDTQYF

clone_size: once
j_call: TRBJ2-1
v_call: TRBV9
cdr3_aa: CASSVGAGAYNEQFF

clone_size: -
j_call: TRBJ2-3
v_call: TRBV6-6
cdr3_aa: CASRQRQGESTDTQYF

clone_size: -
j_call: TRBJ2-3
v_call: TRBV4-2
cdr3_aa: CASSQVQGLDTQYF

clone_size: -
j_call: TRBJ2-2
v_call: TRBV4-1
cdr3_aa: CASSPSSGELFF

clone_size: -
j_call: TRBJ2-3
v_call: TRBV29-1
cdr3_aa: CSVEDRLADITDTQYF

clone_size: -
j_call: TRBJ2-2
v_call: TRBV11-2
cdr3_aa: CASSFGREDTGELFF

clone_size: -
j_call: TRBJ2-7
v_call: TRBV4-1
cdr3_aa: CASSLLLGYEQYF

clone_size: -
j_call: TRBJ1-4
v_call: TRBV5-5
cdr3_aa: CASSSDSLNEKLFF

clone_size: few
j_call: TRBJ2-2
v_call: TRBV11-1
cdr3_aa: CASSLGGAGELFF

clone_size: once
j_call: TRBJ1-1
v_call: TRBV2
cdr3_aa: CASRVGNTEAFF

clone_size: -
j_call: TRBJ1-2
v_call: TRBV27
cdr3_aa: CASTRDTRYGYTF

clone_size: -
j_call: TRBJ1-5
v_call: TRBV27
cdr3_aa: CASSITGTGTRQPQHF

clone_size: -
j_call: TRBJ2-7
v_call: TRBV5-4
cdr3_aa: CASSLDLGRSEQYF

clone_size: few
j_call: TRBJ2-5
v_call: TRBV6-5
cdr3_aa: CASSYGPVAETQYF

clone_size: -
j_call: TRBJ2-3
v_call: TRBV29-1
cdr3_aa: CSVVGGDTDTQYF

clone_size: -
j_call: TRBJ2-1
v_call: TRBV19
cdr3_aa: CASSIADSSYNEQFF

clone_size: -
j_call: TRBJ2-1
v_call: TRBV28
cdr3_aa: CASSLNGLAGTNEQFF

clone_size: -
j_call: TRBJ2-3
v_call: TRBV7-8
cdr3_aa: CASGGTSGKGDTQYF

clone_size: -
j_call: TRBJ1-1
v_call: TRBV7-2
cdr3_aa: CASSLEAGLGTEAFF

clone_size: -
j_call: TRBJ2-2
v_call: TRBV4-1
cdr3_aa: CASSHPLGGNTGELFF

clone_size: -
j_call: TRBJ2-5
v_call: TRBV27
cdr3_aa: CASSSIDRVQETQYF

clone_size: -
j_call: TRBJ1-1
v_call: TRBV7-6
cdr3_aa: CASSQGLAITEAFF

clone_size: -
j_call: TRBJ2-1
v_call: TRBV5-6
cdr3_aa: CASSLVLGEQFF

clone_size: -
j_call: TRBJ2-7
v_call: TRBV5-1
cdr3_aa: CASSLTYAYEQYF

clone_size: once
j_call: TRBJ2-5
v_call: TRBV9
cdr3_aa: CASSVYKDSQETQYF

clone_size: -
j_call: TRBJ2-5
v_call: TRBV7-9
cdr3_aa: CASSTDLPREYF

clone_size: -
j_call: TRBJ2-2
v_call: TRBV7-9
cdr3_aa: CASSNRQSVGTGELFF

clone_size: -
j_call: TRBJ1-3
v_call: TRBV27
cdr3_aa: CASSRRAGGNTIYF

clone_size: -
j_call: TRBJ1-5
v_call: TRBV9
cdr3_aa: CASSPAAGTGDYQPQHF

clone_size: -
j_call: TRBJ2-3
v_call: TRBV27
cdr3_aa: CASSALGSGPSTDTQYF

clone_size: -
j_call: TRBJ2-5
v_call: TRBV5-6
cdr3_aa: CASSRQDRPYGETQYF

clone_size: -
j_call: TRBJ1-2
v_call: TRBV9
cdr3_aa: CASSVEFGQGYGYTF

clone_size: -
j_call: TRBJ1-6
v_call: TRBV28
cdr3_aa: CASSRSNILHF

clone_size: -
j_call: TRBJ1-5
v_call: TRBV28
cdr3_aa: CASSIGGYSNQPQHF

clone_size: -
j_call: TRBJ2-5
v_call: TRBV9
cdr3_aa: CASSGSGGAMETQYF

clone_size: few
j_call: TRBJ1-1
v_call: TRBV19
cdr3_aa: CASKHHGASEAFF